Described below is a single T cell receptor (beta chain) sequence and its context. All donors were Caucasian adults living in Nashville, Tennessee. The unsorted samples took about 90 million PBMCs to get genomic DNA. The source of the sample is a study of shared clonotypes between healthy human individuals. Using immunoSEQ multiplex PCR, the repertoire was profiled, and TCRdb retains in-frame clones only, with some absent. The sample lists hundreds of thousands of clones; roughly four fifths were seen once. This TCR was recovered from a woman in her thirties or forties in good health. Some clones in this sample may be carry-over from other donors' samples. Sequencing used PBMCs.

Written as DNA, the CDR3 is TGTGCCAGCAGTGTCGACTTTGGGGCCAACGTCCTGACTTTC. Amino acids: CASSVDFGANVLTF. The genes are TRBV2 and TRBJ2-6; D ambiguous. Germline CDR1 and CDR2: SNHLY and FYNNEI. The V and J ends lost 4 bases and 3 bases respectively, with 7 bases between them. This CDR3 comprises 14 residues.